The text below deals with one T cell receptor (beta chain). Antigen unknown. The V end was cut by 1 base, the J end by 2 bases, with 12 bases between. Germline values: CDR1 SEHNR, CDR2 FQNEAQ (reference sequence). This CDR3 has 15 residues. TCRdb's copy holds only in-frame clones and misses some; the assay was immunoSEQ multiplex PCR. The table lists 35,000 to 40,000 clones, just over 85% of them singletons. These data are taken from a study of PD-1 blockade in classical Hodgkin lymphoma. Points from the study as a whole: Newly diagnosed patients were said to have less baseline TCR diversity than healthy donors did.

All trial patients relapsed after autologous stem cell transplantation. The sequencing here drew on peripheral blood mononuclear cells (PBMCs), taken before the second cycle of nivolumab. J is TRBJ2-7 and V is TRBV7-9; D is unclear. This TCR came from a human donor with classical Hodgkin lymphoma. The CDR3 loop reads CASSLVKAGTYEQYF. The CDR3, as DNA: TGTGCCAGCAGCTTAGTGAAAGCAGGCACCTACGAGCAGTACTTC.